The 21 T cell receptor beta chains below come from one sample, sequenced in a study of cytomegalovirus exposure and HLA in healthy donors. The PCR had 60 Vbeta and 13 Jbeta primers. Repertoires were generated with immunoSEQ multiplex PCR, while TCRdb's copy carries only in-frame clones and drops some. The repertoire holds about 120,000 clones, with over 60% as singletons. Material for sequencing was PBMCs. These receptors were taken from a young woman in good health and CMV-seropositive.

The V gene is TRBV27, the J gene TRBJ1-2; 7 bases fit TRBD1. Trimming took 5 bases from V and 3 from J; bases not matched to a gene: 6. In germline, CDR1 is MNHEY, CDR2 SMNVEV (reference sequence). The CDR3 consists of 14 residues. The chain's CDR3 is CASSPPGQHYGYTF. The CDR3 coding sequence is TGTGCCAGCAGTCCCCCGGGACAGCACTATGGCTACACCTTC.

This clone was detected a few times. This chain joins TRBV2 and TRBJ2-7; TRBD1 might be the D (6 bases). Trimming cost V 3 bases and J 0 bases, with 15 bases left between them. This CDR3 is 16 amino acids long. Germline V gene data show CDR1 as SNHLY and CDR2 as FYNNEI. CDR3 sequence: CASSEGGGGVSYEQYF. Written as DNA, the CDR3 is TGTGCCAGCAGTGAGGGTGGGGGCGGAGTCTCCTACGAGCAGTACTTC.

The rearrangement joins TRBV15 to TRBJ2-5, with TRBD2 as a possible D gene (5 bases). V gave up 1 base and J gave up 5 bases, with 8 bases separating them. From germline, CDR1 is LNHNV and CDR2 YYDKDF (reference sequence). This CDR3 has 13 amino acids. The DNA of the CDR3 is TGTGCCACCAGCAGAGCGAGGGAGGAGACCCAGTACTTC. Translating it yields CATSRAREETQYF.

The gene calls are TRBV7-2 and TRBJ2-7; 13 nucleotides align to TRBD2. Germline V gene data show CDR1 as SGHTA and CDR2 as FQGNSA. The CDR3 length is 17 residues. V shed 0 bases and J 2 bases; nucleotides not matched to a gene: 4. CDR3 in amino acids: CASSLAALAGGPYEQYF. The CDR3, as DNA: TGTGCCAGCAGCTTAGCGGCACTAGCGGGGGGGCCCTACGAGCAGTACTTC.

The CDR3 loop reads CASSSTSGGAWEQFF. The CDR3 bases are TGCGCCAGCAGCTCTACTAGCGGGGGGGCTTGGGAGCAGTTCTTC. V and J are TRBV5-1 and TRBJ2-1, with TRBD2 matching 13 bases. The CDR3 contains 15 residues. Unmatched junction bases numbered 7, after V lost 3 bases and J lost 10 bases. Germline CDR1 SGHRS, CDR2 YFSETQ.

The chain combines TRBV28 with TRBJ2-5, with TRBD1 matching over 7 bases. The tail of the sequence fits TRBJ2-7 better, so the J call may be wrong. This CDR3 is 14 amino acids long. Germline V gene sequence: CDR1 MDHEN, CDR2 SYDVKM. The CDR3 reads CASSLRGTDYEQYF. DNA for the CDR3: TGTGCCAGCAGTTTACGAGGGACAGACTACGAGCAGTACTTC.

This chain joins TRBV7-8 and TRBJ2-7; 7 positions agree with TRBD1. Trimming took 5 bases from V and 2 from J; bases not matched to a gene: 15. CDR1 is SGHVS, CDR2 FQNEAQ, per germline. The CDR3 spans 17 residues. CDR3 sequence reads: CASSRIKTGAKTYEQYF. Written as DNA, the CDR3 is TGTGCCAGCAGCAGGATAAAAACAGGGGCCAAAACCTACGAGCAGTACTTC.

CDR3 DNA sequence: TGTGCCAGCAGCTCCACAGGGGAAACTGAAGCTTTCTTT. Its translation: CASSSTGETEAFF. The genes are TRBV11-2 and TRBJ1-1; 7 nucleotides match TRBD1. The CDR3 spans 13 residues. Losses at the gene ends were 4 bases for V and 5 bases for J; bases not matched to a gene: 4. CDR1 is SGHAT and CDR2 is FQNNGV in the germline V gene.

The V gene is TRBV28, the J gene TRBJ2-2; tentatively, D is TRBD1 (6 bases). This CDR3 spans 13 amino acids. V was pared by 8 bases and J by 4 bases, with 11 bases between. CDR1 and CDR2 (germline): MDHEN, SYDVKM. The DNA of the CDR3 is TGTGCCAGCCGGACAGATTTCACCGGGGAGCTGTTTTTT. This codes for CASRTDFTGELFF.

This clone showed up just a few times. V usage is TRBV29-1 and J usage is TRBJ2-1, with 11 nucleotides matching TRBD2. The CDR3 is 17 residues long. Germline lookup yields CDR1 SQVTM and CDR2 ANQGSEA. Losses at the gene ends were 6 bases for V and 1 base for J; bases not matched to a gene: 11. In DNA form, the CDR3 reads TGCAGCGTGATAGCGGGGGGGGCCGGTGGTTCCTACAATGAGCAGTTCTTC. Its protein is CSVIAGGAGGSYNEQFF.

This chain uses TRBV5-4 with TRBJ2-7; D may be TRBD2 (7 bases). The CDR3 runs to 15 residues. In germline, CDR1 is SGHNT, CDR2 YYREEE (reference sequence). V lost 2 bases and J lost 2, with 14 bases in between. CDR3 loop: CASSFGGGSTYEQYF. DNA of the CDR3: TGTGCCAGCAGCTTTGGCGGGGGCTCAACCTACGAGCAGTACTTC.

J is TRBJ2-2 and V is TRBV5-1; no clear D gene. V was cut by 0 bases and J by 6 bases, with 12 bases left in between. The CDR3 loop spans 15 amino acids. Germline assignment: CDR1 SGHRS and CDR2 YFSETQ. The CDR3 DNA follows: TGCGCCAGCAGCTTGGAGGCTCACGGAGCCGGGGAGCTGTTTTTT. Protein product: CASSLEAHGAGELFF.

This sequence joins TRBV9 and TRBJ1-2; 8 positions agree with TRBD1. J lost 3 bases, V lost 0 bases, and 7 bases had no gene match. CDR3 length equals 16 residues. Per the germline V gene, CDR1 is SGDLS and CDR2 is YYNGEE. CDR3 DNA: TGTGCCAGCAGCGTAGAAGCAGGGGGCTGGGACTATGGCTACACCTTC. Its protein product is CASSVEAGGWDYGYTF.

Details on this clone: The junction differs from germline at one of its ends, possibly a read error. This CDR3 reads CSSSLGPTSGDVDTQYF. In DNA, the CDR3 is TGTTCCAGCAGCTTAGGTCCAACTAGCGGGGATGTAGATACGCAGTATTTT. The chain combines TRBV7-9 with TRBJ2-3, with TRBD2 matching over 10 bases. This CDR3 is 17 amino acids long. CDR1 SEHNR and CDR2 FQNEAQ come from the germline V gene (reference sequence). The full variable domain, with the rest looked up from reference TRBV7-9 and TRBJ2-3, is DTGVSQNPRHKITKRGQNVTFRCDPISEHNRLYWYRQTLGQGPEFLTYFQNEAQLEKSRLLSDRFSAERPKGSFSTLEIQRTEQGDSAMYLCSSSLGPTSGDVDTQYFGPGTRLTVL.

The chain employs TRBV2 and TRBJ2-1, with 8 bases that match TRBD1. The ends lost 5 bases at V and 7 bases at J; junction bases unmatched: 13. The CDR3 spans 16 residues. The germline V gene encodes CDR1 SNHLY and CDR2 FYNNEI. CDR3 loop: CASSPQGQGSGNEQFF. CDR3 DNA sequence: TGTGCCAGCAGTCCCCAAGGACAGGGTTCGGGGAATGAGCAGTTCTTC.

V and J are TRBV6-1 and TRBJ1-4, with 8 bases aligning to TRBD1. With V trimmed by 6 bases and J by 7 bases, 7 bases remained unmatched. The CDR3 runs 14 residues. Looked up from germline, CDR1 is MNHNS and CDR2 is SASEGT. CDR3 bases: TGTGCCAGCAGGGTTACAGGGGGGAGTGAAAAACTGTTTTTT. It translates to CASRVTGGSEKLFF.

This rearrangement joins TRBV4-2 to TRBJ1-1; 7 nucleotides align to TRBD1. Germline V gives CDR1 LGHNA, CDR2 YNFKEQ. CDR3 length: 16 amino acids. With V trimmed by 2 bases and J by 8 bases, 14 bases remained unmatched. The CDR3 is CASSQSPGAGGEEAFF. CDR3 DNA: TGTGCCAGCAGCCAATCACCTGGGGCAGGGGGTGAAGAAGCTTTCTTT.

This chain joins TRBV29-1 and TRBJ2-1; D not certain. The CDR3 has 13 residues. Germline V CDR1 and CDR2: SQVTM, ANQGSEA. V was trimmed by 7 bases and J by 3 bases, leaving 13 bases between them. CDR3 protein: CSAYSDRYNEQFF. The CDR3 coding sequence is TGCAGCGCCTACAGTGACCGCTACAATGAGCAGTTCTTC.

This chain joins TRBV5-1 and TRBJ2-5; TRBD1 is a possible D gene (6 bases). With 4 bases removed from V and 3 bases from J, the gap between germline ends came to 10 bases. CDR1 SGHRS and CDR2 YFSETQ come from the germline V gene. The CDR3 consists of 13 residues. For the CDR3, the DNA is TGCGCCAGCAGCCGTCCAGGGGAAGAGACCCAGTACTTC. Its translation: CASSRPGEETQYF. Looking up the rest from reference TRBV5-1 and TRBJ2-5 gives the full variable domain: KAGVTQTPRYLIKTRGQQVTLSCSPISGHRSVSWYQQTPGQGLQFLFEYFSETQRNKGNFPGRFSGRQFSNSRSEMNVSTLELGDSALYLCASSRPGEETQYFGPGTRLLVL.

This clone was detected once. V usage is TRBV7-2 and J usage is TRBJ1-5, with 8 bases lining up with TRBD1. V was clipped by 5 bases and J by 7 bases; unmatched bases: 10. The CDR3 is 15 residues long. In germline, CDR1 is SGHTA, CDR2 FQGNSA. The CDR3 spells CASSPRQGNQQPQHF. The DNA of the CDR3 is TGTGCCAGCAGCCCGAGACAGGGGAATCAACAGCCCCAGCATTTT.

V usage is TRBV4-3 and J usage is TRBJ2-7, with 9 positions matching TRBD1. V shed 0 bases and J 2 bases; nucleotides not matched to a gene: 2. Germline CDR1 is LGHNA and CDR2 is YSLEER. This CDR3 is built from 15 residues. CDR3 nucleotide sequence: TGCGCCAGCAGCCAAGAATGGGACAGGGCCTACGAGCAGTACTTC. Protein product: CASSQEWDRAYEQYF.